A selection of T cell receptor beta chains follows, all from one sample in a study of siplizumab effects on memory and regulatory T cells. The data were produced by immunoSEQ multiplex PCR, yet TCRdb's version contains in-frame clones alone and is incomplete. The data show over 85,000 clones, roughly 92% seen once. What was sequenced was CD4+ T cells sorted from blood. All receptors come from a human donor in good health. Each CDR3 is given with its conserved first and last residue. The D gene is left open where the match is weak. Clone size, where shown, is once, few, many, or a class for clones that have expanded.

D gene,clone size,V gene,J gene,CDR3 DNA,CDR3 protein
NA,NA,TRBV19,TRBJ1-2,TGTGCCAGTAGTATCGTCTACCTCGGTACTAACTATGGCTACACCTTC,CASSIVYLGTNYGYTF
TRBD2,NA,TRBV4-1,TRBJ2-1,TGCGCCAGCAGCCAAGGCAGGGCTAGCGGGGGGCGCCTCAATGAGCAGTTCTTC,CASSQGRASGGRLNEQFF
NA,once,TRBV13,TRBJ1-3,TGTGCCAGCAGCTTTGGGACGGTATCTGGAAACACCATATATTTT,CASSFGTVSGNTIYF
NA,NA,TRBV6-1,TRBJ2-3,TGTGCCAGCAGTGAACTAGCAGGCCGATTCACAGATACGCAGTATTTT,CASSELAGRFTDTQYF
TRBD1,NA,TRBV4-1,TRBJ1-4,TGCGCCAGCAGTCTATCGACAGGGGGTGGGCGGGAAAAACTGTTTTTT,CASSLSTGGGREKLFF
NA,NA,TRBV2,TRBJ2-2,TGTGCCAGCAGGCGGGGCAGGGCGAACACCGGGGAGCTGTTTTTT,CASRRGRANTGELFF
NA,NA,TRBV4-2,TRBJ1-2,TGTGCCAGCAGCCAACCGACGAGTAACTATGGCTACACCTTC,CASSQPTSNYGYTF
NA,once,TRBV6-6,TRBJ1-4,TGTGCCAGCAGGAGGGGAATCACTAATGAAAAACTGTTTTTT,CASRRGITNEKLFF
NA,once,TRBV6-5,TRBJ2-7,TGTGCCAGCAGTTACTCTTACTCCTACGAGCAGTACTTC,CASSYSYSYEQYF
NA,NA,TRBV2,TRBJ2-7,TGTGCCAGCAGCGAAACACGGCCCGGCGGATTTTTC,CASSETRPGGFF
NA,NA,TRBV28,TRBJ1-6,TGTGCCAGCAGTTTAGTCCAGGGGAATTCACCCCTCCACTTT,CASSLVQGNSPLHF
TRBD1,NA,TRBV6-5,TRBJ2-2,TGTGCCAGCAGTTTCTTAACAGGGGGCGGCGGGGAGCTGTTTTTT,CASSFLTGGGGELFF
NA,NA,TRBV6-1,TRBJ2-7,TGTGCCAGCACCCGCGACAGGTCTGGCTACGAGCAGTACTTC,CASTRDRSGYEQYF
NA,NA,TRBV5-4,TRBJ2-5,TGTGCCAGCAGCTTGGCGAGTCGGCAAGAGACCCAGTACTTC,CASSLASRQETQYF
TRBD1,NA,TRBV6-5,TRBJ2-7,TGTGCCAGCTCCAAATTCCGGGACAGGCCCTACGAGCAGTACTTC,CASSKFRDRPYEQYF
TRBD1,NA,TRBV6-5,TRBJ1-4,TGTGCCAGCAGTTACTACACGGGACAGCCTGAAAAACTGTTTTTT,CASSYYTGQPEKLFF